The clone carrying this T cell receptor beta chain has only one observation. The CDR3 consists of 14 residues. With 4 bases removed from V and 3 bases from J, the gap between germline ends came to 11 bases. Germline values: CDR1 MGHRA, CDR2 YSYEKL. Only in-frame clones appear in the TCRdb table, and some are missing; sequencing was by immunoSEQ multiplex PCR. The sample consists of approximately 290,000 clones, approximately 84% of them appearing once. This entry is derived from a study of blood T cell repertoires in COVID-19. The genes are TRBV4-1 and TRBJ2-3, with D maybe TRBD2 (5 bases). The origin of this receptor is an older person with COVID-19, enrolled during active disease. Sequencing was carried out using peripheral blood. The CDR3 spells CASSPPPGTDTQYF. CDR3 DNA: TGCGCCAGCAGCCCCCCCCCGGGAACAGATACGCAGTATTTT.